This TCR beta chain came from a study of glioma-infiltrating T cells. This clonotype was counted many times. Its specificity is unknown. Whole-study results and caveats: Very few CDR3 sequences were shared between tissue and blood. Gliomas, especially low-grade, showed above-expected tissue-blood divergence; non-neoplastic patients showed below.

Germline V gives CDR1 SGHAT, CDR2 FQNNGV. The CDR3 covers 13 residues. J lost 6 bases, V lost 5 bases, and 4 bases had no gene match. TCR alpha and beta CDR3 regions were amplified from RNA using iRepertoire nested multiplex PCR. Tissue mRNA or PBMC total RNA, 100-400 ng, went into one-step reverse transcription and amplification. TCRdb used MiXCR to reprocess the multiplex PCR reads, holding one entry per CDR3 protein. The table shows about 20,000 distinct CDR3 sequences, with roughly 25% occurring only once. The origin of this receptor is a human donor with low-grade glioma or glioblastoma, undergoing nonglioma brain surgery, or in good health (not recorded which). V is TRBV11-2 and J is TRBJ1-2, with 9 bases matching TRBD1. Sequenced material: glioma tissue, nonneoplastic brain tissue, or PBMCs (not recorded which). CDR3 amino acids: CASSPRTGDGYTF. CDR3 DNA: TGTGCCAGCAGCCCTAGGACAGGGGATGGCTACACCTTC. Supplemented by reference TRBV11-2 and TRBJ1-2, the full variable domain reads EAGVAQSPRYKIIEKRQSVAFWCNPISGHATLYWYQQILGQGPKLLIQFQNNGVVDDSQLPKDRFSAERLKGVDSTLKIQPAKLEDSAVYLCASSPRTGDGYTFGSGTRLTVV.